One sample yielded the 27 T cell receptor beta chains listed below, sequenced in a study of the immune and genomic landscape of osteosarcoma. Sequencing used immunoSEQ multiplex PCR; TCRdb keeps in-frame clones, though not all of them. The sample lists about 4,600 clones, around two thirds seen once, with less than 20% in the top ten. Primary, local recurrence and metastasis osteosarcoma tumors were taken after treatment from poor-prognosis patients. The sequenced sample consisted of osteosarcoma tumor tissue from the femur. The origin of the receptors is a human donor with osteosarcoma.

This clone occurred a few times. This rearrangement joins TRBV27 to TRBJ2-7; 7 bases agree with TRBD2. Germline loops: CDR1 MNHEY, CDR2 SMNVEV (reference sequence). The CDR3 length is 15 residues. The V gene end was trimmed by 1 base and the J gene end by 2 bases; junction bases not matched to a gene: 5. The DNA for the CDR3 is TGTGCCAGCAGTTTATTTGGGACTATGGCCTACGAGCAGTACTTC. Protein sequence: CASSLFGTMAYEQYF.

The chain carries TRBV28 and TRBJ2-2, with a weak D call TRBD2 (6 bases). The V end lost 2 bases, the J end lost 7 bases, and 11 bases lay between the germline ends. The CDR3 contains 14 residues. Germline loops: CDR1 MDHEN, CDR2 SYDVKM. Here the CDR3 reads CASSLAAEGGELFF. The CDR3 DNA reads as TGTGCCAGCAGTTTAGCAGCGGAGGGCGGGGAGCTGTTTTTT.

This chain links TRBV14 with TRBJ2-7; the match to TRBD2 covers 7 bases. J was trimmed by 0 bases and V by 8 bases; bases with no gene match: 4. The germline CDR1 and CDR2 sequences are SGHDN and FVKESK. The CDR3 has 13 amino acids. The CDR3 DNA reads as TGTGCCAGCGCCGGGGGGAGCTCCTACGAGCAGTACTTC. Protein product: CASAGGSSYEQYF.

V is TRBV11-2 and J is TRBJ2-1; 11 bases align to TRBD2. Trimming took 8 bases from V and 4 from J; bases not matched to a gene: 7. The germline V gene encodes CDR1 SGHAT and CDR2 FQNNGV. This CDR3 has 15 residues. The CDR3 DNA is TGTGCCAGCGAACTAGCGGGAGCTGGTTACAATGAGCAGTTCTTC. Its translation is CASELAGAGYNEQFF.

This chain joins TRBV29-1 and TRBJ1-1; the D is unclear. Germline values: CDR1 SQVTM, CDR2 ANQGSEA. Trimming left V 1 base short and J 5 bases short, with 8 bases between. The CDR3 sequence is 12 residues long. The CDR3 spells CSVEGGRTEAFF. DNA of the CDR3: TGCAGCGTTGAAGGAGGGCGGACTGAAGCTTTCTTT.

The CDR3 DNA is TGTGCCTGGAGTGCCCAGGGGTATTACGAGCAGTACTTC. Protein sequence: CAWSAQGYYEQYF. The V and J genes are TRBV30 and TRBJ2-7; a possible D gene is TRBD1 (6 bases). V was cut by 1 base and J by 4 bases, with 11 bases left in between. The CDR3 loop spans 13 amino acids. Germline CDR1 GTSNPN, CDR2 SVGIG (reference sequence).

The chain has TRBV4-1 and TRBJ2-1, with a weak D call TRBD2 (6 bases). The CDR3 contains 13 residues. CDR1 and CDR2 from the germline V gene are MGHRA and YSYEKL. The germline V and J ends were trimmed by 4 bases and 15 bases, with 19 bases remaining between them. In DNA, the CDR3 is TGCGCCAGCAGCCTAGATAGCGGAACGGACCTGTTCTTC. This codes for CASSLDSGTDLFF.

The chain is built from TRBV28 and TRBJ2-5; tentative D call: TRBD1 (6 bases). CDR1 and CDR2 from the germline V gene are MDHEN and SYDVKM. This CDR3 spans 14 amino acids. Trimming stripped 3 bases from V and 7 bases from J, with 15 bases between. The CDR3 DNA sequence: TGTGCCAGCAGTTTCGTCGCAGGGGAAGGGACCCAGTACTTC. Protein sequence: CASSFVAGEGTQYF.

On this clone itself: An end of the junction differs from the germline gene, which may be a read error. The V gene is TRBV18, the J gene TRBJ2-1; D perhaps matches TRBD2 (5 bases). CDR1 and CDR2 from the germline V gene are KGHSH and LQKENI. The CDR3 contains 14 residues. The CDR3 DNA is TGTGCCAGCTCACCACGATCTGACTACGATGAGCAGTTCTTC. This codes for CASSPRSDYDEQFF.

The genes are TRBV7-3 and TRBJ2-1; 9 bases agree with TRBD2. The CDR3 is 17 residues long. Germline lookup yields CDR1 SGHTA and CDR2 FQGTGA. V was pared by 0 bases and J by 10 bases, with 13 bases of the junction left unmatched. CDR3 bases: TGTGCCAGCAGCTTAACGGGGGGCGCGGGAGGGCCTGGCGAGCAGTTCTTC. It encodes CASSLTGGAGGPGEQFF.

This clone was seen a single time. The gene calls are TRBV30 and TRBJ2-1; 8 bases align to TRBD1. Germline trimming cut 7 bases from V and 1 base from J; bases unmatched to any gene: 6. This CDR3 is built from 14 residues. CDR1 is GTSNPN, CDR2 SVGIG, per germline (reference sequence). Here the CDR3 DNA reads TGTGCCTTCCTCCGACAGGGGTCCTACAATGAGCAGTTCTTC. Translated: CAFLRQGSYNEQFF. The full variable domain, completed using reference TRBV30 and TRBJ2-1, is SQTIHQWPATLVQPVGSPLSLECTVEGTSNPNLYWYRQAAGRGLQLLFYSVGIGQISSEVPQNLSASRPQDRQFILSSKKLLLSDSGFYLCAFLRQGSYNEQFFGPGTRLTVL.

The rearrangement links TRBV10-3 to TRBJ1-1; 8 bases fit TRBD1. This CDR3 has 15 residues. The V gene's germline CDR1 is ENHRY and CDR2 SYGVKD. After removal of 3 bases from V and 0 bases from J, the junction contained 3 bases not matched to a gene. The CDR3 DNA reads TGTGCCATCAGTGAAGGACAGGGCATGAACACTGAAGCTTTCTTT. Translated: CAISEGQGMNTEAFF.

This clone showed up just once. The rearrangement joins TRBV5-1 to TRBJ2-5; no clear D. CDR1 SGHRS and CDR2 YFSETQ come from the germline V gene. The CDR3 runs to 11 residues. Deletions cut 0 bases from V and 3 bases from J, with 0 bases between. The CDR3 here is CASSLEETQYF. The DNA of the CDR3 is TGCGCCAGCAGCTTGGAAGAGACCCAGTACTTC.

The chain recombines TRBV4-1 with TRBJ1-1; no firm D call. The germline CDR1 and CDR2 sequences are MGHRA and YSYEKL. V lost 3 bases and J lost 3, with 8 bases in between. The CDR3 is 13 residues long. The CDR3 protein is CASSQGLDTEAFF. As DNA, the CDR3 is TGCGCCAGCAGCCAGGGGTTGGACACTGAAGCTTTCTTT.

This clone was detected once. The chain employs TRBV2 and TRBJ2-5; 7 nucleotides agree with TRBD2. V dropped 4 bases and J dropped 4; count of bases not matched to a gene: 9. CDR1 is SNHLY and CDR2 is FYNNEI in the germline V gene. There are 15 residues in the CDR3. The CDR3 loop is CASSAGGRGSETQYF. CDR3 coding DNA: TGTGCCAGCAGTGCTGGCGGGAGAGGGTCAGAGACCCAGTACTTC.

The chain links TRBV28 to TRBJ2-3, with no clear D. Trimming removed 8 bases from V and 0 bases from J, with 18 bases in between. This CDR3 comprises 16 residues. Germline-derived CDR1 and CDR2 are MDHEN and SYDVKM. The CDR3 reads CASFTLARTSTDTQYF. The DNA of the CDR3 is TGTGCCAGCTTTACCCTGGCCCGTACTAGCACAGATACGCAGTATTTT.

The genes are TRBV19 and TRBJ1-5; D not resolved. CDR1 LNHDA and CDR2 SQIVND come from the germline V gene (reference sequence). The CDR3 has 16 residues. V was trimmed by 7 bases and J by 0 bases, leaving 16 bases between them. CDR3 bases: TGTGCCAGTACTAACTCGATAGGGTATAGCAATCAGCCCCAGCATTTT. Translation gives CASTNSIGYSNQPQHF.

This sequence joins TRBV18 and TRBJ1-2; 10 bases fit TRBD1. The CDR3 loop spans 15 amino acids. Germline V gene sequence: CDR1 KGHSH, CDR2 LQKENI. The junction had 6 bases not matched to a gene; V was cut back by 4 bases and J by 4 bases. Here the CDR3 DNA reads TGTGCCAGCTCACAGGGGACAGGGGCAGTCTATGGCTACACCTTC. Protein product: CASSQGTGAVYGYTF.

The chain combines TRBV27 with TRBJ1-5; D might be TRBD1 (6 bases). V was cut by 5 bases and J by 5 bases, with 13 bases left in between. CDR1 is MNHEY and CDR2 is SMNVEV in the germline V gene (reference sequence). This CDR3 comprises 14 residues. The CDR3 loop reads CASSILQGHQPQHF. CDR3 nucleotides: TGTGCCAGCAGTATACTACAGGGTCATCAGCCCCAGCATTTT.

This sequence joins TRBV19 and TRBJ1-1, with D possibly being TRBD1 (6 bases). Germline values: CDR1 LNHDA, CDR2 SQIVND (reference sequence). The CDR3 has 12 residues. Trimming cost V 3 bases and J 7 bases, with 9 bases left between them. CDR3 in DNA: TGTGCCAGTAGTATCGGACAGATTGAAGCTTTCTTT. Translated: CASSIGQIEAFF.

The CDR3 reads CASSYDRVVKNIQYF. The CDR3 DNA reads as TGTGCCAGCAGCTACGACAGGGTGGTCAAAAACATTCAGTACTTC. The genes are TRBV7-2 and TRBJ2-4; TRBD1 agrees at 7 bases. The J segment lost 3 bases and the V segment lost 4 bases, leaving 6 bases of the junction unmatched. The CDR3 runs to 15 residues. Germline V lookup: CDR1 SGHTA, CDR2 FQGNSA.

This chain uses TRBV19 with TRBJ2-1, with D tentatively TRBD2 (6 bases). V lost 5 bases and J lost 3, with 20 bases in between. The CDR3 totals 17 residues. Germline CDR1 LNHDA, CDR2 SQIVND (reference sequence). The CDR3 DNA reads as TGTGCCAGTAGTTGGGGGATTAGCGGAATAGGCTACAATGAGCAGTTCTTC. Translation: CASSWGISGIGYNEQFF.

The gene calls are TRBV7-2 and TRBJ2-5; D might be TRBD1 or TRBD2, each matching 5 bases. Germline V gene lookup returns CDR1 SGHTA and CDR2 FQGNSA. Trimming removed 0 bases from V and 4 bases from J, with 15 bases in between. The CDR3 sequence is 16 residues long. The DNA for the CDR3 is TGTGCCAGCAGCTTAGCCTACGGGGACCCACGAGAGACCCAGTACTTC. Translating it yields CASSLAYGDPRETQYF.

The chain joins TRBV10-1 to TRBJ2-1, with TRBD2 identical over 11 bases. The CDR3 totals 14 residues. Germline CDR1 reads WNHNN; CDR2 reads SYGVQD (reference sequence). Trimming took 9 bases from V and 5 from J; bases not matched to a gene: 6. CDR3 region: CASSTSGNDNEQFF. In nucleotides, the CDR3 is TGCGCCAGTTCGACTAGCGGGAACGACAATGAGCAGTTCTTC.

This clone was recorded only once. The V and J genes are TRBV9 and TRBJ1-5; tentatively, D is TRBD1 (6 bases). CDR1 SGDLS and CDR2 YYNGEE come from the germline V gene. The CDR3 covers 14 residues. With 3 bases removed from V and 3 bases from J, the gap between germline ends came to 10 bases. CDR3 DNA sequence: TGTGCCAGCAGCGCCAGGGGCACCAATCAGCCCCAGCATTTT. As protein: CASSARGTNQPQHF.

This clone appeared a few times. The chain joins TRBV6-1 to TRBJ2-3, with 8 bases that match TRBD1. The CDR3 runs to 15 residues. The V gene's germline CDR1 is MNHNS and CDR2 SASEGT. Trimming cost V 5 bases and J 1 base; bases outside gene matches: 5. CDR3 bases: TGTGCCAGCAGTTTCGAGACAGGGGGCACAGATACGCAGTATTTT. Its translation: CASSFETGGTDTQYF.

The CDR3 sequence: CASSLSDTYNEQFF. The CDR3 DNA follows: TGTGCCAGCAGTTTATCCGATACTTACAATGAGCAGTTCTTC. This chain uses TRBV28 with TRBJ2-1; the D is unclear. The CDR3 sequence is 14 residues long. The V gene lost 1 base and the J gene lost 4 bases, with 8 bases spanning the gap. The germline V gene has CDR1 MDHEN and CDR2 SYDVKM.